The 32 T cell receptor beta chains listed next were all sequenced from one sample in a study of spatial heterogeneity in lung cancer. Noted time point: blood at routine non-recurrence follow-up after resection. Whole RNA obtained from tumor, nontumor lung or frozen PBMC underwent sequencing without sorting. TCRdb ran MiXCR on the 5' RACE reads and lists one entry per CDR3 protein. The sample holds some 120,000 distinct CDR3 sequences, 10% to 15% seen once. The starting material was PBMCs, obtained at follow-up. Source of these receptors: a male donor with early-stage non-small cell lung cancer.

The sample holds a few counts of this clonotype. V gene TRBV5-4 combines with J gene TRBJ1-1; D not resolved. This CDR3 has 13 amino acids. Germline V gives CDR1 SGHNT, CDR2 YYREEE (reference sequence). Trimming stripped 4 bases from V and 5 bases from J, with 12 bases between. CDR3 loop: CASSPDPETEAFF. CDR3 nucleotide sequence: TGTGCCAGCAGCCCCGACCCCGAGACTGAAGCTTTCTTT.

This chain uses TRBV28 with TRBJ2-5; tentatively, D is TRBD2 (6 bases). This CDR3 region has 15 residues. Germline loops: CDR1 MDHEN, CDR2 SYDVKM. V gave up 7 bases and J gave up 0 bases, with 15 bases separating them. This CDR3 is CASTPGGWYQETQYF. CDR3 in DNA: TGTGCCAGCACCCCTGGGGGGTGGTACCAAGAGACCCAGTACTTC.

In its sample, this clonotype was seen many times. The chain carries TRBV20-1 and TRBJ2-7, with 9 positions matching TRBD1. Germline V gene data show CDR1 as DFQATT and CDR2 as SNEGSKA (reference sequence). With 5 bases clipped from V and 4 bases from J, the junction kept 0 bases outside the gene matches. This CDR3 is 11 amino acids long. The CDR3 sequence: CSAGQGYEQYF. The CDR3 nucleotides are TGCAGTGCTGGACAGGGGTACGAGCAGTACTTC.

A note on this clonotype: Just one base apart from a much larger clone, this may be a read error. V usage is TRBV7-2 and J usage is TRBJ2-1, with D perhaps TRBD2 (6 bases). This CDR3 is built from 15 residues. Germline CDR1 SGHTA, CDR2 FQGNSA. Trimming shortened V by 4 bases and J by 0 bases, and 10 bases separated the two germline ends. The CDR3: CASSSAGSSYNEQFF. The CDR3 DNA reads TGTGCCAGCAGCTCAGCGGGTAGCTCCTACAATGAGCAGTTCTTC.

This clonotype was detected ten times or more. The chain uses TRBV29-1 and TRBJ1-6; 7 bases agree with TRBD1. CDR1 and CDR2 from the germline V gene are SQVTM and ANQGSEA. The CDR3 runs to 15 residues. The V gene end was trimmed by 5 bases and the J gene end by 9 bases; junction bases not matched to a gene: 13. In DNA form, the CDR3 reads TGCAGCGTTAAACGTACAGGGGAGCCGGGTTCACCCCTCCACTTT. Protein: CSVKRTGEPGSPLHF.

The CDR3 region has the DNA TGTGCCATCAGTATTGACAGGGAGGGTGTAACCTACGAGCAGTACTTC. Translating it yields CAISIDREGVTYEQYF. This chain uses TRBV10-3 with TRBJ2-7; D is possibly TRBD1 or TRBD2 (7 bases each). The CDR3 consists of 16 residues. V was cut by 5 bases and J by 2 bases, with 19 bases left in between. Germline V gives CDR1 ENHRY, CDR2 SYGVKD.

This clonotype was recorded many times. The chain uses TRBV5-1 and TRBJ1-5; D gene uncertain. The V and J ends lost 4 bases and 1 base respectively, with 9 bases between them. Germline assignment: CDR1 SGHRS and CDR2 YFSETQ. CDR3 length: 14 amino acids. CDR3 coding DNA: TGCGCCAGCAGCCAAGGAGCCAGCAATCAGCCCCAGCATTTT. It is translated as CASSQGASNQPQHF.

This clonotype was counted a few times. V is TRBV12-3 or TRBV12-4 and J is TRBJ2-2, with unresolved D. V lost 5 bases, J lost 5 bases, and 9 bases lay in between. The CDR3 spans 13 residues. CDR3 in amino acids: CASSPFLTGELFF. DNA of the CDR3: TGTGCCAGCAGTCCCTTTTTGACCGGGGAGCTGTTTTTT.

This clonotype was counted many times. In nucleotides, the CDR3 is TGTGCCAGCAGCTTAGGAAGAACGTCGGAGCAGTACTTC. Protein sequence: CASSLGRTSEQYF. The genes are TRBV7-2 and TRBJ2-7; D uncertain. The germline V gene has CDR1 SGHTA and CDR2 FQGNSA. Between the trimmed V and J ends, which lost 1 base and 7 bases, there was a span of 11 bases. The CDR3 extends over 13 amino acids. Full variable domain (remainder filled in from reference TRBV7-2 and TRBJ2-7): GAGVSQSPSNKVTEKGKDVELRCDPISGHTALYWYRQSLGQGLEFLIYFQGNSAPDKSGLPSDRFSAERTGGSVSTLTIQRTQQEDSAVYLCASSLGRTSEQYFGPGTRLTVT.

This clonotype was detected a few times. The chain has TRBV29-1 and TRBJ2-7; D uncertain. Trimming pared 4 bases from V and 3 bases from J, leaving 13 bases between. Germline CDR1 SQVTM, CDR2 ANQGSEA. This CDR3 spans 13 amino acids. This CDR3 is CSVGNRAGYEQYF. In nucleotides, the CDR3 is TGCAGCGTTGGTAATAGGGCAGGCTACGAGCAGTACTTC.

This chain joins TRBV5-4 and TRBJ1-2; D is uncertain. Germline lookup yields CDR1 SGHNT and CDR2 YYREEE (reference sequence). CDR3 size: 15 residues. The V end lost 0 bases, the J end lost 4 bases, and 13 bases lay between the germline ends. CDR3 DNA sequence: TGTGCCAGCAGCTTGGGTCCAGGTGATCTCTATGGCTACACCTTC. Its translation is CASSLGPGDLYGYTF.

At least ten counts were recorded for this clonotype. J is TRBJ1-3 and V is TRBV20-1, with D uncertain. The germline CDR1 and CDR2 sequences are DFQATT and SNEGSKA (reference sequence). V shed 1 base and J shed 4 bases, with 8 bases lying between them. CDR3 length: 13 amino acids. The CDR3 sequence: CSARALGGNTIYF. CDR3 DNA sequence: TGCAGTGCTAGAGCTCTAGGGGGAAACACCATATATTTT.

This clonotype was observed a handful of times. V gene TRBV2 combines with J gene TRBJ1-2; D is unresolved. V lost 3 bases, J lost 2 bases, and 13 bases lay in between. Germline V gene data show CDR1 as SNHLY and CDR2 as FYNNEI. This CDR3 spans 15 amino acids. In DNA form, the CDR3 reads TGTGCCAGCAGTGATGCGCTAGGGCCAAACTATGGCTACACCTTC. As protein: CASSDALGPNYGYTF.

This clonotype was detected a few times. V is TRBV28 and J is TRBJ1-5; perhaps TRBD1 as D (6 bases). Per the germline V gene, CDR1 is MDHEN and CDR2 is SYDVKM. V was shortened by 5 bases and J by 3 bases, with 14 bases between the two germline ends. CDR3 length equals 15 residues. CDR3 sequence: CASSEGERDNQPQHF. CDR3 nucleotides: TGTGCCAGCAGTGAGGGGGAGAGGGACAATCAGCCCCAGCATTTT.

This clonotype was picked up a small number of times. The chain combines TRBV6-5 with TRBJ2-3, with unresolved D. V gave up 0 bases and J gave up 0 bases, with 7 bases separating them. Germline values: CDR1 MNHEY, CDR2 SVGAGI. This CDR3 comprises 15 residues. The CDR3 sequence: CASSYSAVSTDTQYF. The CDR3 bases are TGTGCCAGCAGTTACTCGGCAGTGAGCACAGATACGCAGTATTTT.

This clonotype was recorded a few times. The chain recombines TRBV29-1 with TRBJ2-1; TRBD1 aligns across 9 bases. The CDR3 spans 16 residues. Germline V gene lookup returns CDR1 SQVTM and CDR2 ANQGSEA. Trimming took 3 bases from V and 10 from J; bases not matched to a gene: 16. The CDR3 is CSVESGTGRVSWEQFF. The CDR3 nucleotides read TGCAGCGTTGAGAGTGGGACAGGGAGGGTTAGCTGGGAGCAGTTCTTC.

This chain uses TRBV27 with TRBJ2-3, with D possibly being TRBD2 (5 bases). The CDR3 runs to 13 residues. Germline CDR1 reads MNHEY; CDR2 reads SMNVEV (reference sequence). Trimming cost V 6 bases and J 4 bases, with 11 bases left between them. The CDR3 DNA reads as TGTGCCAGCAGACTCCTAGCCGCAGATACGCAGTATTTT. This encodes CASRLLAADTQYF.

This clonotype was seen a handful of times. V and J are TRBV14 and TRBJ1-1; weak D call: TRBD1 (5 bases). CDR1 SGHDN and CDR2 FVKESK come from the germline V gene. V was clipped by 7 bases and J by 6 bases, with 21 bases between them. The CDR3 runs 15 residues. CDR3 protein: CASTTVWGPSAEAFF. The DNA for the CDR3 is TGTGCCAGCACCACTGTGTGGGGCCCCTCGGCTGAAGCTTTCTTT.

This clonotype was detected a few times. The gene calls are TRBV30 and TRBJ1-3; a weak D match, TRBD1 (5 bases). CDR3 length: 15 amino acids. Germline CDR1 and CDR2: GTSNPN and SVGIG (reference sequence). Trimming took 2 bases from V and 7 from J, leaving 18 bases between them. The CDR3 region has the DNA TGTGCCTGGAGTCCCGGGCTCCCCAGGGTGAACACCATATATTTT. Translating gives CAWSPGLPRVNTIYF.

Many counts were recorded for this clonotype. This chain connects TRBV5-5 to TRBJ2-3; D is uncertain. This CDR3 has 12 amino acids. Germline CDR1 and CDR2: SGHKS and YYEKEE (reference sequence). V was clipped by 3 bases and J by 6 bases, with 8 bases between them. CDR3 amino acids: CASSYPADTQYF. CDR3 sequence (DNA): TGTGCCAGCAGCTATCCGGCGGATACGCAGTATTTT.

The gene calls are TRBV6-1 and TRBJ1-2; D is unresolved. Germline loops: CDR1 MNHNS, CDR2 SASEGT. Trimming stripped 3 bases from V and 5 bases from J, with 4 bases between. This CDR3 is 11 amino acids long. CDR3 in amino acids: CASSDAYGYTF. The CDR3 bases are TGTGCCAGCAGTGACGCGTATGGCTACACCTTC.

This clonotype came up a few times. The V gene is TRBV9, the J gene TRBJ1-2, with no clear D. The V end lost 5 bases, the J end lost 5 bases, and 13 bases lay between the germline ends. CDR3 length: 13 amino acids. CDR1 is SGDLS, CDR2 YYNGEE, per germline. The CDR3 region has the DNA TGTGCCAGCAGTGGTAACGGGCCATATGGCTACACCTTC. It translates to CASSGNGPYGYTF.

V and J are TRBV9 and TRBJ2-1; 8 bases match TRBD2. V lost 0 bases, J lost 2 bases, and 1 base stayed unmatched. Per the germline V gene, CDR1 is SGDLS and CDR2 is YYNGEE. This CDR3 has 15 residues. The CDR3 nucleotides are TGTGCCAGCAGCGTAGGCGGGGGGACCTACAATGAGCAGTTCTTC. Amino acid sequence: CASSVGGGTYNEQFF.

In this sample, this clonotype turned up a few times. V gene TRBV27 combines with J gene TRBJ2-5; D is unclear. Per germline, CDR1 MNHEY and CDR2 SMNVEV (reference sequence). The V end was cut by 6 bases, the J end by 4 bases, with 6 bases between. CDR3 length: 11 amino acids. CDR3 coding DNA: TGTGCCAGCAGCTCGACAGAGACCCAGTACTTC. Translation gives CASSSTETQYF.

CDR3 region: CASSQTTDTQYF. The CDR3 DNA is TGTGCCAGCAGCCAGACCACAGATACGCAGTATTTT. V gene TRBV28 combines with J gene TRBJ2-3, with D unclear. Germline V CDR1 and CDR2: MDHEN, SYDVKM. The CDR3 is 12 residues long. Trimming took 6 bases from V and 2 from J, leaving 6 bases between them.

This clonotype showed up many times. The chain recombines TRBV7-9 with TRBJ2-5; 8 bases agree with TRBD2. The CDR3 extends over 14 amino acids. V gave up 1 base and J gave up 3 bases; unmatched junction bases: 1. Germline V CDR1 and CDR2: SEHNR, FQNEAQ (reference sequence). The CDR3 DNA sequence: TGTGCCAGCAGCTTAGTACTAGCGGAAGAGACCCAGTACTTC. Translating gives CASSLVLAEETQYF.

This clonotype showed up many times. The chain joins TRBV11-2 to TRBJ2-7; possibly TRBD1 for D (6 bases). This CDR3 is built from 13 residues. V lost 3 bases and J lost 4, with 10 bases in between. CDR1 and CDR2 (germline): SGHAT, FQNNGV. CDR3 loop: CASSFRQGYEQYF. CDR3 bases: TGTGCCAGCAGCTTTCGGCAGGGGTACGAGCAGTACTTC.

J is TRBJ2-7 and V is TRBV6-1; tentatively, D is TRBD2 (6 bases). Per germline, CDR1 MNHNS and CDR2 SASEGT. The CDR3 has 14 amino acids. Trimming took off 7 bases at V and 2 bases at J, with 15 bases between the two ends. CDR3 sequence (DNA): TGTGCCAGCACTCATGGGAGGATTACCTACGAGCAGTACTTC. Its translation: CASTHGRITYEQYF.

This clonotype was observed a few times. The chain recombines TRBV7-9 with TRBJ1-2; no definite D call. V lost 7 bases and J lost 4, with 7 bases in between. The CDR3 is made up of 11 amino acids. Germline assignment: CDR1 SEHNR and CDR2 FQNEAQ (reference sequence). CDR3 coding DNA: TGTGCCAGCATCCCCCTCTATGGCTACACCTTC. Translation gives CASIPLYGYTF.

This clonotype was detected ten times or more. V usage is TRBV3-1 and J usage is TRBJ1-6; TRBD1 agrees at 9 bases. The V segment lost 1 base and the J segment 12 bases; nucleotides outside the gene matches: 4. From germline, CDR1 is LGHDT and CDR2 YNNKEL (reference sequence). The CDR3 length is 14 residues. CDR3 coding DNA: TGTGCCAGCAGCCAAGGGACAGGGGATGGACCCCTCCACTTT. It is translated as CASSQGTGDGPLHF.

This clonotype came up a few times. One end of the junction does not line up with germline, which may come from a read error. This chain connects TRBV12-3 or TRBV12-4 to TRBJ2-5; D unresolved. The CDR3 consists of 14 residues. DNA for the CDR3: TGTGCCAGCAGTTACTCCGGGCCAGAGCTCGGGTATGTCTTC. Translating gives CASSYSGPELGYVF.

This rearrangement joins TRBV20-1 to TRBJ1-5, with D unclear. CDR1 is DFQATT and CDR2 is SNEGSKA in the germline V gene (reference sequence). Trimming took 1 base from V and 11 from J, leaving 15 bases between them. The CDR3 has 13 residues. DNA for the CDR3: TGCAGTGCTAGAGCCAACGGCGGGAGGGCCCAGCATTTT. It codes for CSARANGGRAQHF.